Listed here are 20 T cell receptor beta chains from one sample, sequenced in a study of spatial heterogeneity in lung cancer. Using its own MiXCR run on the 5' RACE reads, TCRdb lists one record per CDR3 protein. The data contain about 27,000 distinct CDR3 sequences, approximately 5.1% of them singletons. Stated time point: blood at routine non-recurrence follow-up after resection. The specimen was PBMCs, collected at follow-up. These receptor sequences come from a female donor with early-stage non-small cell lung cancer.

This clonotype was recorded many times. J is TRBJ2-5 and V is TRBV20-1; D gene ambiguous. The V gene's germline CDR1 is DFQATT and CDR2 SNEGSKA (reference sequence). V lost 3 bases to trimming and J lost 4 bases, with 15 bases between them. The CDR3 is made up of 14 amino acids. CDR3 loop: CSASRVSGRETQYF. The CDR3 DNA reads as TGCAGTGCTAGTCGGGTGTCGGGCAGAGAGACCCAGTACTTC.

The table lists this clonotype with many counts. This chain links TRBV28 with TRBJ2-7; D remains ambiguous. The CDR3 is 14 residues long. Trimming stripped 3 bases from V and 3 bases from J, with 12 bases between. The germline V gene encodes CDR1 MDHEN and CDR2 SYDVKM. CDR3 DNA: TGTGCCAGCAGTTTGTCGGGCGGCTTCTACGAGCAGTACTTC. Its translation: CASSLSGGFYEQYF.

In its sample, this clonotype was seen many times. The chain is built from TRBV3-1 and TRBJ1-2; a possible D gene is TRBD1 (6 bases). Germline-derived CDR1 and CDR2 are LGHDT and YNNKEL (reference sequence). V shed 0 bases and J shed 8 bases, with 16 bases lying between them. The CDR3 is made up of 15 amino acids. Written as DNA, the CDR3 is TGTGCCAGCAGCCAAGATTGGACAGCAGCTCGAGGCTACACCTTC. Translated: CASSQDWTAARGYTF.

The V and J genes are TRBV2 and TRBJ2-2; TRBD2 matches 8 bases. CDR1 is SNHLY and CDR2 is FYNNEI in the germline V gene. CDR3 length: 13 amino acids. V was pared by 8 bases and J by 6 bases, with 5 bases of the junction left unmatched. The CDR3 coding sequence is TGTGCCAGCGGGACTAGTCTGTCCGGGGAGCTGTTTTTT. The encoded protein is CASGTSLSGELFF.

This clonotype showed up many times. The chain combines TRBV2 with TRBJ1-1, with TRBD1 matching over 9 bases. The CDR3 is 11 residues long. Losses at the gene ends were 6 bases for V and 7 bases for J; bases not matched to a gene: 0. In germline, CDR1 is SNHLY, CDR2 FYNNEI. The chain's CDR3 is CASRGQGEAFF. DNA of the CDR3: TGTGCCAGCAGGGGACAGGGTGAAGCTTTCTTT.

This clonotype was detected many times. The CDR3 DNA is TGTGCCATCAGTGACGGACAGCACACTAATGAAAAACTGTTTTTT. Translated: CAISDGQHTNEKLFF. This chain uses TRBV10-3 with TRBJ1-4; TRBD1 is a possible D gene (6 bases). Germline V gene data show CDR1 as ENHRY and CDR2 as SYGVKD. CDR3 length: 15 residues. V was clipped by 3 bases and J by 2 bases, with 10 bases between them.

This clonotype showed up many times. The genes are TRBV7-2 and TRBJ2-6; D remains ambiguous. The length of the CDR3 is 15 residues. The germline gives CDR1 SGHTA, CDR2 FQGNSA. V shed 5 bases and J shed 1 base, with 9 bases lying between them. The chain's CDR3 is CASSRTGSGANVLTF. In DNA, the CDR3 is TGTGCCAGCAGCCGCACGGGTTCTGGGGCCAACGTCCTGACTTTC.

Many counts were recorded for this clonotype. V gene TRBV10-3 combines with J gene TRBJ2-5; 8 nucleotides line up with TRBD1. Trimming took 0 bases from V and 5 from J; bases not matched to a gene: 11. Germline V gene data show CDR1 as ENHRY and CDR2 as SYGVKD. The CDR3 has 17 amino acids. For the CDR3, the DNA is TGTGCCATCAGTGAGTCACCGTCGACAGGGGATGGTGAGACCCAGTACTTC. Translated, it gives CAISESPSTGDGETQYF.

This clonotype was seen repeatedly, ten times or more. This sequence joins TRBV2 and TRBJ2-1, with D unclear. The CDR3 extends over 14 amino acids. CDR1 is SNHLY and CDR2 is FYNNEI in the germline V gene. Trimming cost V 4 bases and J 8 bases, with 15 bases left between them. The CDR3 loop reads CASSASPRWDEQFF. DNA for the CDR3: TGTGCCAGCAGTGCCAGCCCCCGATGGGATGAGCAGTTCTTC.

The CDR3 bases are TGTGCCAGCAGAGGGACTAGTAGTGGGGAGCTGTTTTTT. This translates into CASRGTSSGELFF. The chain couples TRBV2 to TRBJ2-2; TRBD2 aligns across 8 bases. The V gene's germline CDR1 is SNHLY and CDR2 FYNNEI. The CDR3 extends over 13 amino acids. With V trimmed by 6 bases and J by 8 bases, 5 bases remained unmatched.

This clonotype has at least ten counts. The V call is TRBV6-2 or TRBV6-3, the J call TRBJ2-7; 11 nucleotides align to TRBD2. This CDR3 has 14 amino acids. Trimming cost V 6 bases and J 3 bases; bases outside gene matches: 4. CDR1 is MNHEY and CDR2 is SVGEGT in the germline V gene. The CDR3 protein is CASRPGTSGYEQYF. In DNA, the CDR3 is TGTGCCAGCAGACCCGGGACTAGCGGCTACGAGCAGTACTTC.

This clonotype was seen ten or more times. The chain's CDR3 is CASSYHNEQFF. As DNA, the CDR3 is TGCGCCAGCAGCTACCACAATGAGCAGTTCTTC. The rearrangement links TRBV4-3 to TRBJ2-1; no reliable D call. The CDR3 totals 11 residues. Trimming stripped 5 bases from V and 5 bases from J, with 4 bases between. Germline-derived CDR1 and CDR2 are LGHNA and YSLEER.

This chain connects TRBV19 to TRBJ2-3; D might be TRBD1 (5 bases). V shed 5 bases and J shed 2 bases, with 11 bases lying between them. CDR3 length: 14 amino acids. Looked up from germline, CDR1 is LNHDA and CDR2 is SQIVND (reference sequence). The CDR3 DNA reads TGTGCCAGTAGTGTGGACACAAACACAGATACGCAGTATTTT. Residues: CASSVDTNTDTQYF.

This clonotype was found many times. This chain joins TRBV24-1 and TRBJ2-3; maybe TRBD2 (5 bases). V lost 4 bases and J 4 bases, leaving 17 bases between the germline ends. This CDR3 has 16 residues. Germline V gene sequence: CDR1 KGHDR, CDR2 SFDVKD. The CDR3 sequence is CATSDPSGRWADTQYF. The CDR3 nucleotides read TGTGCCACCAGTGACCCAAGCGGCAGGTGGGCAGATACGCAGTATTTT.

V gene TRBV3-1 combines with J gene TRBJ2-2, with D unclear. This CDR3 is built from 13 residues. The V end lost 5 bases, the J end lost 2 bases, and 6 bases lay between the germline ends. Germline CDR1 and CDR2: LGHDT and YNNKEL (reference sequence). The CDR3 spells CASSLLNTGELFF. DNA of the CDR3: TGTGCCAGCAGCTTACTTAACACCGGGGAGCTGTTTTTT. Drawing the rest from reference TRBV3-1 and TRBJ2-2, the complete variable domain is DTAVSQTPKYLVTQMGNDKSIKCEQNLGHDTMYWYKQDSKKFLKIMFSYNNKELIINETVPNRFSPKSPDKAHLNLHINSLELGDSAVYFCASSLLNTGELFFGEGSRLTVL.

This clonotype has ten or more counts. The V call is TRBV29-1, the J call TRBJ2-7, with 10 bases matching TRBD1. CDR1 and CDR2 from the germline V gene are SQVTM and ANQGSEA. This CDR3 spans 14 amino acids. Trimming took 6 bases from V and 6 from J; bases not matched to a gene: 11. CDR3 sequence (DNA): TGCAGCGTGGACGGAGGACAGGGGGGGGCCGAGCAGTACTTC. Translated: CSVDGGQGGAEQYF.

This clonotype occurred many times. The chain joins TRBV10-3 to TRBJ2-5; 8 bases fit TRBD2. The CDR3 spans 13 residues. Germline CDR1 and CDR2: ENHRY and SYGVKD. The trim removed 6 bases at V and 3 bases at J, leaving 3 bases unmatched. In DNA form, the CDR3 reads TGTGCCATCAGCCCGGGGGGGGAAGAGACCCAGTACTTC. This sequence encodes CAISPGGEETQYF.

This clonotype was counted ten times or more. The chain links TRBV2 to TRBJ2-1; 11 bases map to TRBD2. CDR3 length equals 14 residues. Germline CDR1 reads SNHLY; CDR2 reads FYNNEI. The V segment lost 4 bases and the J segment 10 bases; nucleotides outside the gene matches: 6. CDR3 protein: CASSGASGRWEQFF. DNA for the CDR3: TGTGCCAGCAGTGGCGCTAGCGGGAGGTGGGAGCAGTTCTTC.

This clonotype was counted ten times or more. The chain carries TRBV19 and TRBJ1-5; a possible D gene is TRBD1 (6 bases). The V end lost 5 bases, the J end lost 3 bases, and 11 bases lay between the germline ends. The CDR3 is 14 residues long. Germline V lookup: CDR1 LNHDA, CDR2 SQIVND (reference sequence). The CDR3 DNA reads TGTGCCAGTAGTCTACAGGGTGACAATCAGCCCCAGCATTTT. Translating it yields CASSLQGDNQPQHF. The full variable domain, in which reference TRBV19 and TRBJ1-5 provide the parts outside the CDR3, is DGGITQSPKYLFRKEGQNVTLSCEQNLNHDAMYWYRQDPGQGLRLIYYSQIVNDFQKGDIAEGYSVSREKKESFPLTVTSAQKNPTAFYLCASSLQGDNQPQHFGDGTRLSIL.

This clonotype was seen repeatedly, ten times or more. This CDR3 reads CATSKGFVNTEAFF. The CDR3 DNA reads TGTGCCACCAGCAAAGGGTTTGTGAACACTGAAGCTTTCTTT. This rearrangement joins TRBV15 to TRBJ1-1; D is undetermined. Trimming left V 4 bases short and J 0 bases short, with 9 bases between. This CDR3 is 14 amino acids long. Per germline, CDR1 LNHNV and CDR2 YYDKDF (reference sequence).